A single T cell receptor (beta chain) is shown here with its context. Its antigen is still unknown. Germline V gene lookup returns CDR1 MNHEY and CDR2 SVGAGI. This CDR3 comprises 16 residues. Trimming took off 4 bases at V and 2 bases at J, with 12 bases between the two ends. These data come from a study of human T cells and chemical hapten exposure. Study overall: All patients underwent weekly scalp dosing with diphenylcyclopropenone for the full approximately 25-week study. Patch testing was performed with 0.01% DPC on the upper back, with reading at 6 days. General study results and limits: High-frequency TCRs, those above 1 in 1000, stayed the same after DPC sensitization.

Specified time point: patch test 1, 2 weeks after DPC sensitization. Treatment noted: therapeutic diphenylcyclopropenone sensitization with weekly scalp DPC. One entry per CDR3 protein results from TCRdb running MiXCR on the RACE reads. The sample has fewer than 200,000 distinct CDR3 sequences; under 25% are singletons. The source material was whole blood, sampled in connection with sensitization to the hapten diphenylcyclopropenone (DPC). The receptor was derived from a woman in her forties or fifties with alopecia areata. Some clones in this sample may be carry-over from other donors' samples. The V and J genes are TRBV6-5 and TRBJ2-6; a possible D gene is TRBD1 (5 bases). CDR3 region: CASSSRSGTGANVLTF. As DNA, the CDR3 is TGTGCCAGCAGTTCACGGTCAGGGACTGGGGCCAACGTCCTGACTTTC.